This T cell receptor (beta chain) was identified in a study of blood T cell repertoires in COVID-19. CDR1 and CDR2 (germline): SGHTA, FQGNSA. Unmatched junction bases numbered 12, after V lost 4 bases and J lost 11 bases. The CDR3 contains 16 residues. Produced via immunoSEQ multiplex PCR; TCRdb's table is partial and in-frame only. Among some 70,000 clones listed, about 83% were seen once. The chain employs TRBV7-2 and TRBJ1-6, with 9 bases aligning to TRBD1. The receptor was derived from a man older than 75 with acute or convalescent COVID-19. The sequenced material came from peripheral blood. CDR3 DNA sequence: TGTGCCAGCAGCTCATCAAATTCCGGGACAGGGACACCCCTCCACTTT. This translates into CASSSSNSGTGTPLHF.